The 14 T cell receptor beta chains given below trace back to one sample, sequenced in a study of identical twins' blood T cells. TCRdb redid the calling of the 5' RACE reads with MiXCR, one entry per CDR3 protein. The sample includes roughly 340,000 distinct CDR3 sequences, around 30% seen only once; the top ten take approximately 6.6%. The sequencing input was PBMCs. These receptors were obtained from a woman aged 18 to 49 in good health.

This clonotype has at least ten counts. This CDR3 is CASSLDRAYEQYF. CDR3 bases: TGTGCCAGCAGCCTGGACCGAGCCTACGAGCAGTACTTC. The chain links TRBV13 to TRBJ2-7; D unresolved. The CDR3 has 13 amino acids. Germline lookup yields CDR1 PRHDT and CDR2 FYEKMQ (reference sequence). The V end was cut by 5 bases, the J end by 2 bases, with 10 bases between.

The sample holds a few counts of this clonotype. The CDR3, as DNA: TGCAGTGCTGGGAGGACAGGGGTCTACAATGAGCAGTTCTTC. Encoded protein: CSAGRTGVYNEQFF. The rearrangement links TRBV20-1 to TRBJ2-1, with TRBD1 matching over 9 bases. Germline V gene lookup returns CDR1 DFQATT and CDR2 SNEGSKA (reference sequence). The CDR3 is 14 residues long. Unmatched junction bases numbered 5, after V lost 5 bases and J lost 3 bases.

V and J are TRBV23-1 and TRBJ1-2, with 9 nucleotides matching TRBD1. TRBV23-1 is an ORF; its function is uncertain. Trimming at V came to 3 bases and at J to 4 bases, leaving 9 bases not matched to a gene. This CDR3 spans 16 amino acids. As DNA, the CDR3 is TGCGCCAGCAGTCACGGACAGGGGTCTTTATTCTATGGCTACACCTTC. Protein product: CASSHGQGSLFYGYTF.

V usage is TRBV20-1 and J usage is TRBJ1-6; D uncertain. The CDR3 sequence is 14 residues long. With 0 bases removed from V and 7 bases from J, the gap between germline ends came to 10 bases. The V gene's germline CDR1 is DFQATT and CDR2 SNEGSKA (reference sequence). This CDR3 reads CSARDRGNNSPLHF. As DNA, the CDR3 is TGCAGTGCTAGAGATCGGGGAAACAATTCACCCCTCCACTTT.

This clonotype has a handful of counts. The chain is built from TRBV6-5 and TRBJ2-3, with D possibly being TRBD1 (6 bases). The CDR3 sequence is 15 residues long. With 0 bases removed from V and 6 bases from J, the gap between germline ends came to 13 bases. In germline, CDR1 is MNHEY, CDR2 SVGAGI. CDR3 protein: CASSYSARGGDTQYF. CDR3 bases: TGTGCCAGCAGTTACTCCGCCAGGGGTGGGGATACGCAGTATTTT.

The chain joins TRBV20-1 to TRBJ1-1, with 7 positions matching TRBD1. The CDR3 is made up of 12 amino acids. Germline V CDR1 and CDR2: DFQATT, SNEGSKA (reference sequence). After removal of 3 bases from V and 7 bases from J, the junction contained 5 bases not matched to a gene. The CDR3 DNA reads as TGCAGTGCTAGCAGGGGGATCGGTGAAGCTTTCTTT. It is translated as CSASRGIGEAFF.

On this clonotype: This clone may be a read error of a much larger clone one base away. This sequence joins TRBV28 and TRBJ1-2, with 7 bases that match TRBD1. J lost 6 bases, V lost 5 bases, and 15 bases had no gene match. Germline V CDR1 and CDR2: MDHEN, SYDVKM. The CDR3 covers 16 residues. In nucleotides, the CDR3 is TGTGCCAGCAGTCCCGGACAGGTCGGGAAAAACCATGGCTACACCTTC. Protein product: CASSPGQVGKNHGYTF.

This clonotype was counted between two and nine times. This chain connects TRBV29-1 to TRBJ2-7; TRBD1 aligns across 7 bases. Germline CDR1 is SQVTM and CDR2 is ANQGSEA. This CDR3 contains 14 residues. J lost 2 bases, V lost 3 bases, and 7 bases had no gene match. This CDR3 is CSVETGHSTYEQYF. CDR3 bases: TGCAGCGTTGAGACAGGGCATTCTACCTACGAGCAGTACTTC.

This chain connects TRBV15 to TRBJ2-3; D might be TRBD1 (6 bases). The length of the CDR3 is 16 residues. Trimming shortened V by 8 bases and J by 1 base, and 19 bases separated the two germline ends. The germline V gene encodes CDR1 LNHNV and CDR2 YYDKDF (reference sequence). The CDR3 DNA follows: TGTGCCACCGGTAAGCCCGGGACAACTCGCACAGATACGCAGTATTTT. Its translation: CATGKPGTTRTDTQYF.

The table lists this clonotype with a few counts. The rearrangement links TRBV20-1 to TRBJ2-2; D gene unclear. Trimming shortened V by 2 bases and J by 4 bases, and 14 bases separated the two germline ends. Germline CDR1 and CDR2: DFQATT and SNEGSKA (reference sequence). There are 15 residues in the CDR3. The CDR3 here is CSARLVGVTTGELFF. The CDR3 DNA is TGCAGTGCTAGACTCGTAGGAGTAACCACCGGGGAGCTGTTTTTT.

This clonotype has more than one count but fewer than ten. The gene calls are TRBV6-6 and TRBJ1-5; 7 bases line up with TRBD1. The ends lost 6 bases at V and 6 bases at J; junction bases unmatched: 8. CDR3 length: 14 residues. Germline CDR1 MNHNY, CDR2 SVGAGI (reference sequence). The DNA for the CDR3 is TGTGCCAGCAGCCCCGGGACAGTTGTTCAGCCCCAGCATTTT. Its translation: CASSPGTVVQPQHF.

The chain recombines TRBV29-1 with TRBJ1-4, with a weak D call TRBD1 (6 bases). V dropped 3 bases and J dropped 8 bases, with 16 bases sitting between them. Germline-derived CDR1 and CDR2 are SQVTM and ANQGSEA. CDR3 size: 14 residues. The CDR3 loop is CSVEGQGLGEKLFF. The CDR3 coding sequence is TGCAGCGTTGAGGGTCAGGGGTTGGGAGAAAAACTGTTTTTT.

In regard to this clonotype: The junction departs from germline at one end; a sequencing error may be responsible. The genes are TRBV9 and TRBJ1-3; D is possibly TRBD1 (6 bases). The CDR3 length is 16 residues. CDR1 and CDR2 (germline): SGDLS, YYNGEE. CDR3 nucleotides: TGTGCCAGCAGCGCCGGGGCCCAGGGGTTTGGAAACACCATGTATTTT. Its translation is CASSAGAQGFGNTMYF.

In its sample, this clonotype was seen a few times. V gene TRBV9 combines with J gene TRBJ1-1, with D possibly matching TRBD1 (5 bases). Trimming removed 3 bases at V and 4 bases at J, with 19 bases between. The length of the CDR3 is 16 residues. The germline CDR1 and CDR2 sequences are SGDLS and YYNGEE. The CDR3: CASSEPPGRVGTEAFF. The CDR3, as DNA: TGTGCCAGCAGCGAGCCCCCGGGGCGTGTCGGCACTGAAGCTTTCTTT. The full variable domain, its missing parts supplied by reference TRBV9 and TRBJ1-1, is DSGVTQTPKHLITATGQRVTLRCSPRSGDLSVYWYQQSLDQGLQFLIQYYNGEERAKGNILERFSAQQFPDLHSELNLSSLELGDSALYFCASSEPPGRVGTEAFFGQGTRLTVV.